This T cell receptor beta chain was sequenced for a study of blood T cells in healthy people across ages. A sample-barcoded 5' primer and a J-beta primer mix were used in a second PCR of roughly 7 to 11 cycles. Samples each returned at least 3 million CDR3-containing paired-end reads. One entry per CDR3 protein results from TCRdb running MiXCR on the 5' RACE reads. Among around 1,000,000 distinct CDR3 sequences listed, 30% to 40% were seen once. This clonotype was counted a few times. No antigen is known for it. Findings of the study overall: Diversity estimates drawn from one million T cells were deemed underestimates.

Each sample used at least 7 million PBMCs. V was pared by 1 base and J by 4 bases, with 8 bases of the junction left unmatched. There are 16 residues in the CDR3. Germline values: CDR1 MGHRA, CDR2 YSYEKL. The source material was blood. The V call is TRBV4-1, the J call TRBJ2-3; 7 nucleotides line up with TRBD1. This TCR came from a young man in good health. In DNA form, the CDR3 reads TGCGCCAGCAGCCAAGGGTACAGGGGAAAGGCAGATACGCAGTATTTT. It codes for CASSQGYRGKADTQYF.